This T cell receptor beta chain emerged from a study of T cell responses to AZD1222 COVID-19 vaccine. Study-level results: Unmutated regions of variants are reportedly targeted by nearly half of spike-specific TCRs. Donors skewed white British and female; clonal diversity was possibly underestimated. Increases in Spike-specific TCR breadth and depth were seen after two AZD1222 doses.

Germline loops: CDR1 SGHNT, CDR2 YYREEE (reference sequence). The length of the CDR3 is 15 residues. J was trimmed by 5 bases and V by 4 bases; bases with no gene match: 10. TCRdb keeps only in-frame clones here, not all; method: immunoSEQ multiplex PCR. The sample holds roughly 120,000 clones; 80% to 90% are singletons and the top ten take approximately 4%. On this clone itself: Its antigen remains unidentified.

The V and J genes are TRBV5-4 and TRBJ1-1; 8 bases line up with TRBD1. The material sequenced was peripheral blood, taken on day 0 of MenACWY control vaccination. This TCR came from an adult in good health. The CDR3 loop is CASSNARTGRTEAFF. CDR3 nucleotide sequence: TGTGCCAGCAGCAATGCGCGGACAGGGAGAACTGAAGCTTTCTTT.